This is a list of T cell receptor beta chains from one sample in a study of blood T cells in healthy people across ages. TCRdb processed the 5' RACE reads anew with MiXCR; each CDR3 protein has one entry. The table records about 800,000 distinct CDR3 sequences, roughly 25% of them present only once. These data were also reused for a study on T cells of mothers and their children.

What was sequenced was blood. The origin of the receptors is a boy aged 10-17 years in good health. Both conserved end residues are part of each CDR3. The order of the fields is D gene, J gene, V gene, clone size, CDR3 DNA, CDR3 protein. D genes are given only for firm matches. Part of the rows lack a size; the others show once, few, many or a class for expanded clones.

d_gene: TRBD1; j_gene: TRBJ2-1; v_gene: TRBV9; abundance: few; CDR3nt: TGTGCCAGCAGCGACAGGGGCGATAGCTCCTACAATGAGCAGTTCTTC; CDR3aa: CASSDRGDSSYNEQFF
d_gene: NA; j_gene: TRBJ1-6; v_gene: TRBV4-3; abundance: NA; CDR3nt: TGCGCCAGCAGCCAAGACAGGGCAGTTTCACCCCACCACTTT; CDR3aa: CASSQDRAVSPHHF
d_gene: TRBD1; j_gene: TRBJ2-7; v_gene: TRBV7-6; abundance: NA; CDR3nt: TGTGCCAGCAGTCCCGGGACAGTATCTTCCTACGAGCAGTACTTC; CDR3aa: CASSPGTVSSYEQYF
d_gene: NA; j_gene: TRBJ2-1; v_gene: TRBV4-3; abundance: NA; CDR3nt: TGCGCCAGCAGCCAAGAGACCAGGGATGAGCAGTTCTTC; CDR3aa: CASSQETRDEQFF
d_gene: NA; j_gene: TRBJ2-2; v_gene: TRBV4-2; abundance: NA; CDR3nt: TGTGCCAGCAGCCAGACCTCCGGGACTGGAGGCGGGGAGCTGTTTTTT; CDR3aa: CASSQTSGTGGGELFF
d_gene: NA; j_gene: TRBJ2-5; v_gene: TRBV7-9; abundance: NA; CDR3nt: TGTGCCAGCAGCTCCCACCCCCCAGGGCCCCTTGGAGAGACCCAGTACTTC; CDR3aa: CASSSHPPGPLGETQYF
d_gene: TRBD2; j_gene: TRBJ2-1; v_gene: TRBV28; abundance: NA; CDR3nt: TGTGCCAGCAGCCTAGCGGGGGGGTTTTATGAGCAGTTCTTC; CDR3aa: CASSLAGGFYEQFF
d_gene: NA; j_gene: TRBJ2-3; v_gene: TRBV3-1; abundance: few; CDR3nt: TGTGCCAGCAGTCCCCGACAGGCCACAGATACGCAGTATTTT; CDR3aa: CASSPRQATDTQYF
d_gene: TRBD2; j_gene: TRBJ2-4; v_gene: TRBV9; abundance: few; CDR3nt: TGTGCCAGCAGCGTAGAGGGAGGGTCCAAAAACATTCAGTACTTC; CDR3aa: CASSVEGGSKNIQYF
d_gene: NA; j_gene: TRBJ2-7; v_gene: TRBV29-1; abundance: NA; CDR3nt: TGCAGCGTTGAAGATCCCCTGTACGAGCAGTACTTC; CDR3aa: CSVEDPLYEQYF
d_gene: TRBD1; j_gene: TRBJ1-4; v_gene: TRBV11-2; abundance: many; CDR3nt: TGTGCCAGCAGCCTCTCACAGGGGGCCCTCAATGAAAAACTGTTTTTT; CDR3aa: CASSLSQGALNEKLFF
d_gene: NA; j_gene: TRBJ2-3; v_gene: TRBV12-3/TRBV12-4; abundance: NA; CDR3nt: TGTGCCAGCACCTTCACTGCGGGCACAGATACGCAGTATTTT; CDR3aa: CASTFTAGTDTQYF
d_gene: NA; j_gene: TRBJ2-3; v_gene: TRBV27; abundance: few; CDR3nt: TGTGCCAGCAGTTCGACCGGGACAGGTGGTGGGACTAGGTCAGATACGCAGTATTTT; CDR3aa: CASSSTGTGGGTRSDTQYF
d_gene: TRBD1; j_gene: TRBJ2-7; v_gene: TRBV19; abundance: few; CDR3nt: TGTGCCAGTAGTAGGCAGGGGGCCTCCTACGAGCAGTACTTC; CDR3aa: CASSRQGASYEQYF
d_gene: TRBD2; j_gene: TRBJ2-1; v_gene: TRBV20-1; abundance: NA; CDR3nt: TGCAGTGCTAGAGATAACAGCGGGAGAGGCAATGAGCAGTTCTTC; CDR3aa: CSARDNSGRGNEQFF
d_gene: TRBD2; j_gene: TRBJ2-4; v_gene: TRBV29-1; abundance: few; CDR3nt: TGCAGCGTTCTCAGGGAGGGACTAACCAAAAACATTCAGTACTTC; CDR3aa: CSVLREGLTKNIQYF
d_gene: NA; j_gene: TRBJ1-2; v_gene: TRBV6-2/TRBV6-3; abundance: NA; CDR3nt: TGTGCCAGCAGTTACTCGCGTTCATCGACAGCTAACTATGGCTACACCTTC; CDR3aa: CASSYSRSSTANYGYTF
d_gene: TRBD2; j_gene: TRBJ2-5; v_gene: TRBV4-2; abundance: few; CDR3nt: TGTGCCAGCAGCCAAGAAGGGTATTTGAAGGGAGGGGCCAGTATCGCACAGACCCAGTACTTC; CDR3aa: CASSQEGYLKGGASIAQTQYF
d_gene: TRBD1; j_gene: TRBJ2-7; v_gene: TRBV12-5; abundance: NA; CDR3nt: TGTGCTAGTGGAGGGACAGGGATCACCGAGCAGTACTTC; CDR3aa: CASGGTGITEQYF
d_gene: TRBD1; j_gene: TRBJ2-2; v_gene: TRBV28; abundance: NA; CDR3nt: TGTGCCAGCAGGGAGTGGACAGGGCAAACCGGGGAGCTGTTTTTT; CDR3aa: CASREWTGQTGELFF
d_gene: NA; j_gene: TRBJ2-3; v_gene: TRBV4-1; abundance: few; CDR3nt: TGCGCCAGCAGCCTGGTGATCGGGGATACGCAGTATTTT; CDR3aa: CASSLVIGDTQYF
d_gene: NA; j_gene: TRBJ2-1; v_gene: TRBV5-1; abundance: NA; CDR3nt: TGCGCCAGCACCCTAGGGGGGGCTTCTATAGATGAGCAGTTCTTC; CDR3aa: CASTLGGASIDEQFF
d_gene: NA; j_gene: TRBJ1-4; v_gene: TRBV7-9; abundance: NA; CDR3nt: TGTGCCAGCAGCCCGAATATCCAGGGCCCTAATGAAAAACTGTTTTTT; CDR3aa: CASSPNIQGPNEKLFF
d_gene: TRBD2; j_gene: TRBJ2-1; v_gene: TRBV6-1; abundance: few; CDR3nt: TGTGCCAGCCTTACTAGCGGGGGGGTGTACAATGAGCAGTTCTTC; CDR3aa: CASLTSGGVYNEQFF
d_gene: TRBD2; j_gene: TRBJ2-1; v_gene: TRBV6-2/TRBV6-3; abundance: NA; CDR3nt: TGTGCCAGCAGTTGGCGGGAGGGCCTCCATGAGCAGTTCTTC; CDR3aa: CASSWREGLHEQFF
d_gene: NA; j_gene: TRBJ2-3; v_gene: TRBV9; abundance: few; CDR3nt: TGTGCCAGCAGCGTGGACGTAGATACGCAGTATTTT; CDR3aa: CASSVDVDTQYF
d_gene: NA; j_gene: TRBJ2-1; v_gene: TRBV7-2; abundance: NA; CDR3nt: TGTGCCAGCAGCTTAGAGCGGAAATCCTACAATGAGCAGTTCTTC; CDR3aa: CASSLERKSYNEQFF
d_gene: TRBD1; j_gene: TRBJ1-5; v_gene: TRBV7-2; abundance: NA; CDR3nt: TGTGCCAGCAGCTTAGAGGGGGGACAGGAGCGGCCCCAGCATTTT; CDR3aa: CASSLEGGQERPQHF
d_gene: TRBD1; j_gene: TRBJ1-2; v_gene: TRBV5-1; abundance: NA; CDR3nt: TGCGCCAGCAGAGCCTACACCGGGACAGCCTATGGCTACACCTTC; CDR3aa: CASRAYTGTAYGYTF
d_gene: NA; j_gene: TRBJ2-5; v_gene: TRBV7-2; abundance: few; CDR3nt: TGTGCCAGCAGCTGGGTGGGTGGGACCCAGTACTTC; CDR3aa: CASSWVGGTQYF
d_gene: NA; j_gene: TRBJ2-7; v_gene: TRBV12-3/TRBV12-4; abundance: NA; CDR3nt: TGTGCCAGCAGCTCAACGACTAGCTCCTACGAGCAGTACTTC; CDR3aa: CASSSTTSSYEQYF
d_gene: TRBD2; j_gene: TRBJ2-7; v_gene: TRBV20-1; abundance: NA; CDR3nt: TGCAGTGCTAGAGATAAGCGGGGGGCGGCCCTTATCTACGAGCAGTACTTC; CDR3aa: CSARDKRGAALIYEQYF
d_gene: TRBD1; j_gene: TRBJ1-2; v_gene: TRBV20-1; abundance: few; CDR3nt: TGTAGTGCTAGAGATCGGCGGACAGGGGAAGGCTATGGCTACACCTTC; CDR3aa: CSARDRRTGEGYGYTF
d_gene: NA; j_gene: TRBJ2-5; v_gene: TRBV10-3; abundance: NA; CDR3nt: TGTGCCATCAGTGAGGTCACCTTAGGGGAGCAGTACTTC; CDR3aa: CAISEVTLGEQYF
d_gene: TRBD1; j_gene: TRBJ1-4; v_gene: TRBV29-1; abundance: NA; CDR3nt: TGCAGCGTTCTACCGGGGACAGGAGCAACTAATGAAAAACTGTTTTTT; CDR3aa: CSVLPGTGATNEKLFF
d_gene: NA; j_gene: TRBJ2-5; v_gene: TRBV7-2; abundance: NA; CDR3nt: TGTGCCAGCAGCTCAAACGGGGACACCCAAGAGACCCAGTACTTC; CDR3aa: CASSSNGDTQETQYF
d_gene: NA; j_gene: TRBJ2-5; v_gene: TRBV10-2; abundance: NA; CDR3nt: TGCGCCAGCAGTGTGGCTAGTCGAGAGACCCAGTACTTC; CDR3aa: CASSVASRETQYF
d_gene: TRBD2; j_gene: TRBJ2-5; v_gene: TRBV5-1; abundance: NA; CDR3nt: TGCGCCAGCAGCCACGGACGGGGAGGGAGGGCCAGGGAGACCCAGTACTTC; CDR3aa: CASSHGRGGRARETQYF
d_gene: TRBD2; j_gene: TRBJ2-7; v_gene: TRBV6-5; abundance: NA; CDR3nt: TGTGCCAGCAGTTATGGGACTAGTGGCGAGCAGTACTTC; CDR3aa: CASSYGTSGEQYF
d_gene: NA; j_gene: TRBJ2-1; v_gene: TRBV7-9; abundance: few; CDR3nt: TGTGCCAGCAGCGAGACCGGACTATCCTACAATGAGCAGTTCTTC; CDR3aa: CASSETGLSYNEQFF
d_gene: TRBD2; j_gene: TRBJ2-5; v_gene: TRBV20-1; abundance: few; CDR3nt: TGCAGTGCTAGGGATGGGCTAGCGGGATACCAAGAGACCCAGTACTTC; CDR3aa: CSARDGLAGYQETQYF
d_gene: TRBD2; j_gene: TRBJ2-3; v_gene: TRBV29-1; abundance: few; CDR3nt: TGCAGCGGGAGGGAGGGAAACACAGATACGCAGTATTTT; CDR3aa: CSGREGNTDTQYF
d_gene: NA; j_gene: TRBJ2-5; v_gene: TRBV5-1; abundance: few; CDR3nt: TGCGCCAGCAGCTTGGTGGTGGGTAACCAAGAGACCCAGTACTTC; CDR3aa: CASSLVVGNQETQYF
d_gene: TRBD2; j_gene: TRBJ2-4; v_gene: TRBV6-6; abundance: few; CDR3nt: TGTGCCAGCAGTTACCGGGGAGCGGGAGGGTCCAAAAACATTCAGTACTTC; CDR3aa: CASSYRGAGGSKNIQYF
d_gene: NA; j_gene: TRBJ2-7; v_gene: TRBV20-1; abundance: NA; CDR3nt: TGCAGTGCTAGTGTTTGGCCGCGGGGAACATCCTACGAGCAGTACTTC; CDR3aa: CSASVWPRGTSYEQYF